One T cell receptor beta chain is described in this entry. In the original processing: The assay estimated nucleated cells by amplifying reference gene primers. The repertoire was sequenced with immunoSEQ multiplex PCR; TCRdb's copy has only in-frame clones and lacks some. That table supplies the V and J calls and clone size; D and trimming were determined from the DNA. This sample has about 490,000 clones, with 80% to 90% found just once. This specimen belongs to a study of blood T cell repertoires in COVID-19. On the study more broadly: Italy, Spain and the United States were the sources of the convalescent and acute COVID-19 samples. T cells, B-cell-depleted T cells, or PBMCs provided the cDNA or gDNA that served as material.

Germline CDR1 and CDR2: MNHEY and SVGAGI. V was trimmed by 4 bases and J by 6 bases, leaving 10 bases between them. The CDR3 totals 12 residues. Source material: peripheral blood. This TCR derives from a human donor in a cohort sampled during active COVID-19. This chain joins TRBV6-5 and TRBJ2-7; D not certain. The CDR3 region has the DNA TGTGCCAGCAGTTTACAGAATAGCGAGCAGTACTTC. It encodes CASSLQNSEQYF.